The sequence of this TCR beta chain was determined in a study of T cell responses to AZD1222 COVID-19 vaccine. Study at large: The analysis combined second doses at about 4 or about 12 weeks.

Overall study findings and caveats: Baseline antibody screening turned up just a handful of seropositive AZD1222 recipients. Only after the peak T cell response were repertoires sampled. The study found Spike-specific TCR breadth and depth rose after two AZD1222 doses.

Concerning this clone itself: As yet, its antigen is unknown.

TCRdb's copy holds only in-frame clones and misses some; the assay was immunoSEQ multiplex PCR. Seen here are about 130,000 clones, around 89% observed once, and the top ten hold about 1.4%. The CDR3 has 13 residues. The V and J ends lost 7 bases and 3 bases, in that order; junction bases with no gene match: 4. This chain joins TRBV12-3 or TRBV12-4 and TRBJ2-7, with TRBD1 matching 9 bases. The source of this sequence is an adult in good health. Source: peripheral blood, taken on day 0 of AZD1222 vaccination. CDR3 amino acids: CASTLGQGYEQYF. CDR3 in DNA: TGTGCCAGCACCCTGGGACAGGGCTACGAGCAGTACTTC.